The sequence of this T cell receptor (beta chain) was determined in a study of blood T cell repertoires in COVID-19 (TCRdb year 2020). With regard to the full study: Samples covering the acute and convalescent phases of COVID-19 were provided by collaborators in the United States, Italy and Spain. A de-identified subject ID, COVID-19 status, age in years and sex were almost always included in the sample metadata. The material from the prospective study consisted of cDNA or gDNA derived from T cells, B-cell-depleted T cells, or PBMCs. HLA class I and class II types, where available, came from metadata supplied by the sample provider rather than from assay-based typing. The samples were drawn from two sources: the first 160 participants of the ongoing ImmuneRACE study, and some 1,300 subjects contributed by 6 global collaborators. The dataset comprised deeply sampled blood TCRbeta repertoires from subjects exposed to, actively infected with, or recovered from COVID-19. The repertoires were released in a freely available public database meant as a resource for research on the immune response to SARS-CoV-2. General findings and caveats noted by the study authors: Clinical and demographic metadata were provided uncurated, with the amount varying by source and participant.

The CDR3 spans 14 residues, from the cysteine through the phenylalanine. The read is trimmed to its CDR3 DNA, 42 bases read in frame from base 1. V is reduced by 0 bases and J by 4 bases, leaving a spacing of 9 bases between them. CDR1 SEHNR and CDR2 FQNEAQ are derived from the germline V gene (reference sequence). TCRbeta CDR3 regions were amplified from genomic DNA using the immunoSEQ Assay, a bias-controlled multiplex PCR. In the authors' own workflow: The number of nucleated cells in each sample was estimated by amplification of reference gene primers within the assay. To quantify the absolute abundance of each unique TCRbeta CDR3 rearrangement, sequence reads were collapsed and filtered. For each sample, productive Simpson clonality was calculated as the square root of Simpson's diversity index over productive rearrangements. This immuneACCESS table, as held by TCRdb, lists in-frame sequences with V and J called but not all clones. Of the missing ones, under half trace to an unresolved V gene in checked studies; the others have no known cause. The V and J calls and clone size are taken from that table; D and trimming were inferred from the DNA. This sample gives 500,000 or so clones in total; roughly 87% of them show up just once. The ten largest clonotypes hold about 0.65% of the sample.

Concerning this clone: What this receptor recognizes is not known. Base qualities are not at hand, and no much larger clone is one base apart.

Participants in the prospective study were aged roughly 18 to 100 years, lived in more than 20 United States geographic areas, and enrolled through a virtual design. In the prospective study, participants were assigned to cohorts based on the clinical history participants reported in a screening survey and a study questionnaire. ImmuneRACE Cohort 3 recovered participants were defined by two consecutive negative NP/OP PCR tests, healthcare professional clearance, or symptom resolution. In the prospective study, mobile phlebotomists collected whole blood, serum and a nasopharyngeal or oropharyngeal swab from each participant. Additional blood draws and questionnaires over a 2-month period could optionally be provided by prospective study participants. Prospective study blood samples were shipped either frozen or at room temperature before DNA extraction.

In this chain, TRBV7-9 is recombined with TRBJ1-2, with an unclear D gene assignment. The clonotype comes from a young woman who had recovered from COVID-19. The sample comprised PBMCs or T cells enriched from blood (not recorded which). In nucleotides, the sequence is TGTGCCAGCAGCTTAGCTTTTGCGGGCTATGGCTACACCTTC. It specifies CASSLAFAGYGYTF.